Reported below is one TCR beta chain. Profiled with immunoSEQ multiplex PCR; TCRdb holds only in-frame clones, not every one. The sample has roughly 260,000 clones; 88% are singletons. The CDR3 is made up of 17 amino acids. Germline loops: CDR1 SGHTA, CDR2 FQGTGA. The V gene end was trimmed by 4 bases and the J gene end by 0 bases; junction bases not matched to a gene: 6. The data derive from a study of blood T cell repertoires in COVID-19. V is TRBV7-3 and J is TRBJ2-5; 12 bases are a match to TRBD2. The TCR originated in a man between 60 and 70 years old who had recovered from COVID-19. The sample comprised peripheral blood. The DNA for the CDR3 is TGTGCCAGCAGCTCCGGGACTAGCGGGCAATACCAAGAGACCCAGTACTTC. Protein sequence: CASSSGTSGQYQETQYF.